This T cell receptor (beta chain) was identified during a study of T cell clones after liver transplantation. Across the whole study: TCRbeta sequencing after a pre-transplant mixed lymphocyte reaction identified graft-donor-reactive clones, later tracked in post-transplant blood. Draws occurred before transplant, before withdrawal, and after complete or failed withdrawal.

The V end was cut by 5 bases, the J end by 5 bases, with 10 bases between. The CDR3 extends over 12 amino acids. Germline CDR1 reads MDHEN; CDR2 reads SYDVKM. Clones were read by immunoSEQ multiplex PCR, and TCRdb kept only the in-frame ones, dropping some. The sample has some 15,000 clones; under 90% are singletons. The TCR was taken from a human patient who received a liver transplant. Some T cells may arise from the graft donor. The V gene is TRBV28, the J gene TRBJ2-7, with unresolved D. This material consisted of CD8+ T cells from blood, taken around 48 months after liver transplant. The CDR3 reads CASSAPQHEQYF. Written as DNA, the CDR3 is TGTGCCAGCAGTGCCCCCCAACACGAGCAGTACTTC.